The T cell receptor beta chain under discussion was sequenced for a study of CD8 T cells in Susac syndrome. Study-level points and caveats: Susac CD8+ clonal expansion peaked in TEMRA cells and active patients. The study's TCR sequencing and HLA analysis drew on a certain number of individuals. That number was acknowledged as relatively small.

Germline assignment: CDR1 MNHEY and CDR2 SVGAGI. The CDR3 loop spans 18 amino acids. V lost 0 bases to trimming and J lost 1 base; unmatched junction nucleotides: 7. As regards this clonotype: What it recognizes is unknown.

Random hexamers served to reverse transcribe roughly 0.45 to 1 ug RNA. TCRdb re-analysed the immunoSEQ multiplex PCR reads in MiXCR, keeping a single row per CDR3 protein. The table includes approximately 50,000 distinct CDR3 sequences, 95% detected once. This clonotype originated in a human donor with Susac syndrome. This chain joins TRBV6-5 and TRBJ2-7, with TRBD2 matching over 12 bases. The sample was CD8+ T cells from PBMCs. In DNA, the CDR3 is TGTGCCAGCAGTTACTCGATTACTAGCGGGGGGAAGTCCTACGAGCAGTACTTC. Encoded protein: CASSYSITSGGKSYEQYF.